This is a list of T cell receptor beta chains from one sample in a study of shared clonotypes between healthy human individuals. Profiled with immunoSEQ multiplex PCR; TCRdb holds only in-frame clones, not every one. The top ten hold under 30% of the sample, which has over 800,000 clones, over 90% seen once. The sample consisted of naive CD8+ T cells sorted from blood. The source of these receptors is a man aged 25 to 40 in good health. Both conserved end residues are part of each CDR3. D genes are given only for firm matches. Size is omitted from some rows. Given values are once, few, many or a class for expanded clones.

clone size,V gene,J gene,D gene,CDR3 protein,CDR3 DNA
.,TRBV28,TRBJ2-1,TRBD1,CASRGQGTYNEQFF,TGTGCCAGCAGAGGACAGGGAACCTACAATGAGCAGTTCTTC
.,TRBV10-1,TRBJ2-7,.,CASSYIGSDEQYF,TGCGCCAGCAGTTATATTGGTTCTGACGAGCAGTACTTC
.,TRBV7-8,TRBJ2-7,.,CASSSIWEQYF,TGTGCCAGCAGCTCCATTTGGGAGCAGTACTTC
.,TRBV15,TRBJ2-2,.,CATSIPGANTGELFF,TGTGCCACCAGCATCCCGGGGGCGAACACCGGGGAGCTGTTTTTT
.,TRBV19,TRBJ2-4,TRBD2,CASSIAGLERYF,TGTGCCAGTAGTATCGCAGGACTAGAGCGGTACTTC
.,TRBV7-9,TRBJ2-1,.,CASSLAQGGSYNEQFF,TGTGCCAGCAGCTTAGCGCAGGGGGGCTCCTACAATGAGCAGTTCTTC
.,TRBV29-1,TRBJ2-1,.,CSVAASSYNEQFF,TGCAGCGTAGCAGCTAGCTCCTACAATGAGCAGTTCTTC
.,TRBV9,TRBJ2-2,.,CASSQDGELFF,TGTGCCAGCAGCCAGGACGGGGAGCTGTTTTTT
once,TRBV27,TRBJ2-7,TRBD1,CASSPRTGDTYEQYF,TGTGCCAGCAGTCCGAGGACAGGGGATACGTACGAGCAGTACTTC
.,TRBV13,TRBJ2-7,.,CASSFDSSYEQYF,TGTGCCAGCAGCTTTGACAGCTCCTACGAGCAGTACTTC
once,TRBV25-1,TRBJ1-1,.,CASSLQGGTEAFF,TGTGCCAGCAGTCTACAGGGCGGGACTGAAGCTTTCTTT
.,TRBV11-2,TRBJ2-7,.,CASSLEGSSYEQYF,TGTGCCAGCAGCTTAGAGGGAAGCTCCTACGAGCAGTACTTC
.,TRBV7-3,TRBJ1-1,.,CASSPLGPPAEAFF,TGTGCCAGCAGCCCCCTAGGCCCGCCGGCTGAAGCTTTCTTT
.,TRBV28,TRBJ2-5,.,CASSLRAGPNQETQYF,TGTGCCAGCAGTTTACGGGCGGGACCTAACCAAGAGACCCAGTACTTC
.,TRBV5-4,TRBJ2-3,.,CASSLAAGDTQYF,TGTGCCAGCAGCTTGGCAGCGGGAGATACGCAGTATTTT
.,TRBV28,TRBJ2-7,TRBD1,CASRSQDRGYEQYF,TGTGCCAGCAGATCCCAGGACAGGGGGTACGAGCAGTACTTC
.,TRBV2,TRBJ2-2,.,CASSDRVYTGELFF,TGTGCCAGCAGTGACAGGGTATACACCGGGGAGCTGTTTTTT
.,TRBV16,TRBJ2-3,.,CASSLTGLADTQYF,TGTGCCAGCAGCCTGACAGGATTAGCAGATACGCAGTATTTT
.,TRBV27,TRBJ2-1,.,CASNGSPGNEQFF,TGTGCCAGCAATGGGAGTCCCGGCAATGAGCAGTTCTTC
.,TRBV27,TRBJ2-2,.,CASSLGGTGELFF,TGTGCCAGCAGTTTAGGGGGCACCGGGGAGCTGTTTTTT
.,TRBV28,TRBJ1-5,.,CASRYEGGGQPQHF,TGTGCCAGCAGATACGAGGGTGGCGGGCAGCCCCAGCATTTT
.,TRBV14,TRBJ2-7,TRBD1,CASSQEYSSRGRTYEQYF,TGTGCCAGCAGCCAAGAGTATAGTTCCAGGGGGCGGACCTACGAGCAGTACTTC
.,TRBV2,TRBJ1-4,.,CASSEDSATNEKLFF,TGTGCCAGCAGTGAGGACAGCGCAACTAATGAAAAACTGTTTTTT
.,TRBV4-2,TRBJ2-5,TRBD2,CASSQEVFWTSGEQETQYF,TGTGCCAGCAGCCAAGAAGTTTTTTGGACTAGCGGGGAACAAGAGACCCAGTACTTC
.,TRBV6-5,TRBJ2-6,.,CASRLTGSGANVLTF,TGTGCCAGCAGGCTCACAGGTTCTGGGGCCAACGTCCTGACTTTC